This T cell receptor (beta chain) was observed in a study of long-term antiretroviral therapy in people with HIV. Until DNA extraction, the samples held between roughly 0.9-10 million cryopreserved PBMC. In germline, CDR1 is KGHSH, CDR2 LQKENI. The CDR3 sequence is 11 residues long. The ends were cut back, 5 bases at V and 6 bases at J, with 8 bases in the middle. Comments on this clone: Its antigen is undetermined.

Sequencing relied on immunoSEQ assay v3.0, run at survey level. Researchers set sequencing to target about 35,000-55,000 T-cell genomes per sample. Using immunoSEQ multiplex PCR, the repertoire was profiled, and TCRdb retains in-frame clones only, with some absent. The sample holds some 16,000 clones, 90% to 95% seen once. Study outcomes and limitations: Regardless of time point, clones expanded before ART dominated the repertoire.

The chain employs TRBV18 and TRBJ2-7; D is perhaps TRBD1 (5 bases). Specimen: unsorted PBMCs, collected approximately 6.4 years after starting antiretroviral therapy. This clonotype was obtained from a woman aged 45-65 years with HIV. This chain's CDR3 is CASSTGREQYF. The CDR3 DNA reads as TGTGCCAGCTCAACAGGTCGCGAGCAGTACTTC. Looking up the rest from reference TRBV18 and TRBJ2-7 gives the full variable domain: NAGVMQNPRHLVRRRGQEARLRCSPMKGHSHVYWYRQLPEEGLKFMVYLQKENIIDESGMPKERFSAEFPKEGPSILRIQQVVRGDSAAYFCASSTGREQYFGPGTRLTVT.